This T cell receptor (beta chain) comes out of a study of blood T cell repertoires in COVID-19. Study information: The study drew acute and convalescent COVID-19 samples from the United States, Italy and Spain. T cells, B-cell-depleted T cells, or PBMCs provided the cDNA or gDNA that served as material.

Under the authors' procedure: Quantification of nucleated cells was approximated via reference gene primer amplification. Sequencing was performed with immunoSEQ multiplex PCR; in TCRdb, only in-frame clones are kept and a portion is missing. The DNA gave D and trimming, while V, J and clone size come from that table. The sample has 190,000 or so clones, 75% to 90% seen once. This clone appeared a few times. V gave up 4 bases and J gave up 7 bases; unmatched junction bases: 10. This CDR3 has 14 amino acids. CDR1 is SGHRS, CDR2 YFSETQ, per germline. The clonotype was recovered from a man aged 40-55 years with acute or convalescent COVID-19. What was sequenced was peripheral blood. The rearrangement uses TRBV5-1 and TRBJ1-2; 7 bases agree with TRBD1. CDR3 coding DNA: TGCGCCAGCAGCAGTACAGGGGTATCCGCTGGCTACACCTTC. Amino acids: CASSSTGVSAGYTF.